This TCR beta chain was obtained from a study of T cells in Graves' hyperthyroidism and ophthalmopathy. There were TCR beta CDR3 regions amplified from RNA transcripts. The HTBI primer set was used in a first-round RT-PCR of the TCR CDR3. Using its own MiXCR run on the multiplex PCR reads, TCRdb lists one record per CDR3 protein. The sample has approximately 720,000 distinct CDR3 sequences, under 20% seen once. Trimming cost V 3 bases and J 2 bases, with 16 bases left between them. Germline CDR1 LGHDT, CDR2 YNNKEL (reference sequence). CDR3 length equals 16 residues. The source is a woman aged 45-65 years with Graves' hyperthyroidism that later progressed to Graves' ophthalmopathy. This chain joins TRBV3-1 and TRBJ2-5, with D perhaps being TRBD1 or TRBD2 (5 bases each). The sequencing sample was made of blood. The CDR3 sequence: CASSQGVLSSQETQYF. The DNA of the CDR3 is TGTGCCAGCAGCCAGGGGGTCCTGTCGTCTCAAGAGACCCAGTACTTC.